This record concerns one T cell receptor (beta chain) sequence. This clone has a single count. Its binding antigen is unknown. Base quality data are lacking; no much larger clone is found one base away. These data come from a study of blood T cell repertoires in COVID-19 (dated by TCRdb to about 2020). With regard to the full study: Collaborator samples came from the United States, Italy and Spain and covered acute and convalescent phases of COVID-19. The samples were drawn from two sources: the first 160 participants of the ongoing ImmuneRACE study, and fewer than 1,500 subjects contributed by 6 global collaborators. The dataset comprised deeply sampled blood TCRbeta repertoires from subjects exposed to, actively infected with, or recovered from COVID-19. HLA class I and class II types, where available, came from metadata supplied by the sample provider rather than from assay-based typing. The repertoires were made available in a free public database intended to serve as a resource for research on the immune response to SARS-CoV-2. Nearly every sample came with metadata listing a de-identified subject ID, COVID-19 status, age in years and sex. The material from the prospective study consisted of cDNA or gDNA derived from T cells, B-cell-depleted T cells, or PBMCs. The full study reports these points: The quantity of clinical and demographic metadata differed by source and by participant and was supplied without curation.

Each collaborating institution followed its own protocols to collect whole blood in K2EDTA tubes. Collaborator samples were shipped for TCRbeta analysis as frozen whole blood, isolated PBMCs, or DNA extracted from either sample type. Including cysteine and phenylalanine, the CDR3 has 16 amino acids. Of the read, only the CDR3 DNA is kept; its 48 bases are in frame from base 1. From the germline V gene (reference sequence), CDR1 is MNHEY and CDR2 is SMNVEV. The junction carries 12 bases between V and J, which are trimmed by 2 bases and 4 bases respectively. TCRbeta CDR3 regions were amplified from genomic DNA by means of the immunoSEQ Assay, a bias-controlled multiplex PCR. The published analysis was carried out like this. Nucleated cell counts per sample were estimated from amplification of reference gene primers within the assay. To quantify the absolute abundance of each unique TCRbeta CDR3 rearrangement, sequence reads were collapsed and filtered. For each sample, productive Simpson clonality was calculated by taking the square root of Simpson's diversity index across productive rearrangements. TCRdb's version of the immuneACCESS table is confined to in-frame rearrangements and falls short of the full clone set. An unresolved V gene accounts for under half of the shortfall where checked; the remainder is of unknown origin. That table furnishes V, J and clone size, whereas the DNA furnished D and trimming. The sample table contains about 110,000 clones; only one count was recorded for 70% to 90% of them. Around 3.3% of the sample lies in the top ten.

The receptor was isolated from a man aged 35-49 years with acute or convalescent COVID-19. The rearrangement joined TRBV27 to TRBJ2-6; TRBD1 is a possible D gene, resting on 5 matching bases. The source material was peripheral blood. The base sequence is TGTGCCAGCAGTTTACTCACAGGAACCGGGGCCAACGTCCTGACTTTC. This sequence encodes CASSLLTGTGANVLTF.